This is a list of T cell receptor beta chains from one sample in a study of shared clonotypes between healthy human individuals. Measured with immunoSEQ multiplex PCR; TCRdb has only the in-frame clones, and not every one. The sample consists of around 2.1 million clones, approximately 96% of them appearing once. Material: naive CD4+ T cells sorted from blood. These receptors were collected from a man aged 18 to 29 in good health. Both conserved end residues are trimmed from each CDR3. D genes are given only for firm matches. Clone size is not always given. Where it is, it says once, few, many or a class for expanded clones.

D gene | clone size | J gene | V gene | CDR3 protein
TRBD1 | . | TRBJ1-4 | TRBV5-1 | ASRRGTGDEKLF
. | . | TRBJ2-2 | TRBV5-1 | ASSLPLGYPRGTGELF
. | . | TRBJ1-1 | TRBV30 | AFSGQMNTEAF
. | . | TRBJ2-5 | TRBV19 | ASSNQRETQY
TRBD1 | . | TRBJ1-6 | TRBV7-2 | ASSLQGGVGSPLH
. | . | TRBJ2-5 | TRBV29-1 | SVESTRGAETQY
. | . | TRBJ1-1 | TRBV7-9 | ASSPGPQGTEAF
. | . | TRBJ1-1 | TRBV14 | ASSPTKYTEAF
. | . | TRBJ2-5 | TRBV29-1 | SGGSETQY
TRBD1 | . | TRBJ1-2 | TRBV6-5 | ASSSDRGALFLGYT
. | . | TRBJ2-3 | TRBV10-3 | AISPSGSRTDTQY
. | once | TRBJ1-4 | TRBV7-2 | ASSLVSRVTEKLF
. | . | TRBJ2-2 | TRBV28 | ASSNLSGRLF
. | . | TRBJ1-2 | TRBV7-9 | ASSPHLDYGYT
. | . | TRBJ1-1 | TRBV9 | ASSVGPDNTEAF
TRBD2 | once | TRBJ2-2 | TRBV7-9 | ASSESASGWNTGELF
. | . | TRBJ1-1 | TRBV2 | ASSGEDGTEAF
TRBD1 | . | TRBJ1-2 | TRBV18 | ASSRTGGGYT
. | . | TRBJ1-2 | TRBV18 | ASSPPRGPKGYT
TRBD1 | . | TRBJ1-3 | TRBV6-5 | ASSYAGQASGNTIY
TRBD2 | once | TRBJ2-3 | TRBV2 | ASNGGVSTDTQY
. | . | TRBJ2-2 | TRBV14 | ASSQERPPGGELF
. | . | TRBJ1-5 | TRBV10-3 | AISESGSQPQH
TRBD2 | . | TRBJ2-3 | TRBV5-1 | ASSPGLAGGTQY
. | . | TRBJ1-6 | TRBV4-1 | ASSQDVGRGRKSPLH
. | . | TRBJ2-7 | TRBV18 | ASSPSRGAYEQY
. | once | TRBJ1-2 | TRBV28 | ASSSSRERGGGYT
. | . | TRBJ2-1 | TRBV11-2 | ASSPTGGLSEQF
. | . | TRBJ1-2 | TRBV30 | AWTQGGVYGYT
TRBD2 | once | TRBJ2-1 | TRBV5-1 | ASSPGPSGAYSYNEQF
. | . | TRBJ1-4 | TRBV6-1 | ASSVTATNEKLF
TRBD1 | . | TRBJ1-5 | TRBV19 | ASTSTGVSNQPQH
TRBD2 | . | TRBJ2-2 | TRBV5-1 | ASSFASGRNTGELF
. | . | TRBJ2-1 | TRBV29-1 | SVDVVDEQF
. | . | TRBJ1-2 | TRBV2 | ASKGNYGYT
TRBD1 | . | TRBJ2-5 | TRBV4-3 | ASSQDGQVYGETQY
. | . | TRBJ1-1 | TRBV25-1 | ASRARGGNTEAF